The 15 T cell receptor beta chains below were found in one sample sequenced in a study of T cell repertoires in cytomegalovirus infection. TCRdb independently ran MiXCR on the reads; one entry per CDR3 protein. The sample comprises about 270,000 distinct CDR3 sequences, 20% to 25% of which are singletons, and roughly a fifth rests with the top ten. Antigen specificity for these receptors is unknown. The source was cultured PBMCs, collected from culture after CMV antigen stimulation. The origin of the receptors is a human donor in good health (CMV status not recorded). Some clones in this sample may be carry-over from other donors' samples.

This clonotype was found many times. V usage is TRBV7-2 and J usage is TRBJ2-3, with TRBD2 matching over 10 bases. V shed 1 base, J shed 0 bases, and the junction held 10 bases outside the gene matches. CDR1 and CDR2 (germline): SGHTA, FQGNSA. The CDR3 covers 19 residues. The DNA of the CDR3 is TGTGCCAGCAGCTTAGTGGCTAGCGGGAGCGCATTTAGCACAGATACGCAGTATTTT. Translated, it gives CASSLVASGSAFSTDTQYF.

This clonotype has just a few counts. V is TRBV12-3 or TRBV12-4 and J is TRBJ2-5, with D unresolved. The CDR3 covers 13 residues. Deletions cut 1 base from V and 7 bases from J, with 10 bases between. DNA for the CDR3: TGTGCCAGCAGTTTAGGCCCATACTGGACCCAGTACTTC. Protein product: CASSLGPYWTQYF.

The rearrangement links TRBV12-3 or TRBV12-4 to TRBJ2-7, with TRBD1 matching 9 bases. Unmatched junction bases numbered 16, after V lost 6 bases and J lost 10 bases. The CDR3 runs 15 residues. The CDR3 spells CASSIPPGQGGKQYF. The CDR3 DNA sequence: TGTGCCAGCAGCATACCGCCGGGACAGGGAGGGAAACAGTACTTC.

This clonotype was counted only a few times. The chain combines TRBV19 with TRBJ1-5; possible D gene TRBD1, 5 bases. Germline assignment: CDR1 LNHDA and CDR2 SQIVND (reference sequence). The length of the CDR3 is 13 residues. The germline V and J ends were trimmed by 0 bases and 8 bases, with 8 bases remaining between them. As DNA, the CDR3 is TGTGCCAGTAGTATAGACAGGACAAAGCCCCAGCATTTT. Amino acids: CASSIDRTKPQHF. Filled out from reference TRBV19 and TRBJ1-5, the complete variable domain reads DGGITQSPKYLFRKEGQNVTLSCEQNLNHDAMYWYRQDPGQGLRLIYYSQIVNDFQKGDIAEGYSVSREKKESFPLTVTSAQKNPTAFYLCASSIDRTKPQHFGDGTRLSIL.

The gene calls are TRBV29-1 and TRBJ2-2, with 7 bases identical to TRBD1. V trimming: 7 bases; J trimming: 0 bases; junction bases outside the gene matches: 2. Germline V CDR1 and CDR2: SQVTM, ANQGSEA. This CDR3 is built from 13 residues. The CDR3 protein is CSAGTANTGELFF. In DNA, the CDR3 is TGCAGCGCCGGGACAGCGAACACCGGGGAGCTGTTTTTT.

Comments on this clonotype: This could be a read error, since a much larger clone is one nucleotide away. V usage is TRBV6-2 or TRBV6-3 and J usage is TRBJ2-1; D is possibly TRBD1 (6 bases). Germline V gene sequence: CDR1 MNHEY, CDR2 SVGEGT. The CDR3 spans 16 residues. V was pared by 5 bases and J by 5 bases, with 19 bases between. The CDR3 sequence: CASSNRVHGDDNEQFF. Written as DNA, the CDR3 is TGTGCCAGCAGTAACAGGGTCCATGGCGACGACAATGAGCAGTTCTTC.

On this clonotype itself: Sequence at one end of the junction differs from germline and may be a read error. The V gene is TRBV7-9, the J gene TRBJ2-5; 8 bases fit TRBD1. This CDR3 contains 12 residues. CDR1 and CDR2 from the germline V gene are SEHNR and FQNEAQ (reference sequence). The CDR3 coding sequence is TGTGCCAGCAGCTCTGTTCAGGGGGCGAGGAACTTC. Translation gives CASSSVQGARNF.

The chain uses TRBV19 and TRBJ2-1; TRBD2 aligns across 12 bases. Trimming cost V 6 bases and J 9 bases; bases outside gene matches: 9. CDR1 and CDR2 (germline): LNHDA, SQIVND (reference sequence). This CDR3 region has 15 residues. For the CDR3, the DNA is TGTGCCAGTAGACGGTCTAGCGGGAGGGCGATTGAGCAGTTCTTC. Its protein product is CASRRSSGRAIEQFF.

The chain recombines TRBV30 with TRBJ2-3; D is undetermined. Trimming removed 0 bases from V and 3 bases from J, with 13 bases in between. Germline lookup yields CDR1 GTSNPN and CDR2 SVGIG (reference sequence). This CDR3 region has 15 residues. The CDR3 DNA reads as TGTGCCTGGAGTGTACAGACCCGCTGGACAGATACGCAGTATTTT. As protein: CAWSVQTRWTDTQYF.

V and J are TRBV7-2 and TRBJ2-1; tentatively, D is TRBD2 (6 bases). Germline V gene data show CDR1 as SGHTA and CDR2 as FQGNSA. The CDR3 is made up of 14 amino acids. V was cut by 7 bases and J by 6 bases, with 16 bases left in between. The CDR3 sequence: CASTPGTRGNEQFF. For the CDR3, the DNA is TGTGCCAGCACCCCGGGGACTCGGGGCAATGAGCAGTTCTTC. Complete variable domain (other parts from reference TRBV7-2 and TRBJ2-1): GAGVSQSPSNKVTEKGKDVELRCDPISGHTALYWYRQSLGQGLEFLIYFQGNSAPDKSGLPSDRFSAERTGGSVSTLTIQRTQQEDSAVYLCASTPGTRGNEQFFGPGTRLTVL.

The chain combines TRBV20-1 with TRBJ1-2; 8 positions match TRBD1. The CDR3 sequence is 12 residues long. Germline V gene sequence: CDR1 DFQATT, CDR2 SNEGSKA (reference sequence). V was clipped by 3 bases and J by 8 bases; unmatched bases: 5. CDR3 nucleotide sequence: TGCAGTGCTAGTGTGACAGGGGAGGGCTACACCTTC. It encodes CSASVTGEGYTF.

This clonotype was counted only a few times. V is TRBV19 and J is TRBJ2-1; D is perhaps TRBD1 or TRBD2 (5 bases each). The CDR3 spans 16 residues. Trimming took 6 bases from V and 0 from J, leaving 15 bases between them. The germline CDR1 and CDR2 sequences are LNHDA and SQIVND (reference sequence). The CDR3, as DNA: TGTGCCAGTAGATCTTGGGACCTCGGCTCCTACAATGAGCAGTTCTTC. Amino acid sequence: CASRSWDLGSYNEQFF.

This clonotype showed up just a few times. V is TRBV7-9 and J is TRBJ2-1; 8 bases agree with TRBD2. This CDR3 spans 16 amino acids. Losses at the gene ends were 4 bases for V and 8 bases for J; bases not matched to a gene: 13. Per germline, CDR1 SEHNR and CDR2 FQNEAQ (reference sequence). CDR3 coding DNA: TGTGCCAGCAGCTCCCCACTAGCGGAAAAGGGCGATGAGCAGTTCTTC. It translates to CASSSPLAEKGDEQFF.

Many counts were recorded for this clonotype. The chain couples TRBV27 to TRBJ2-1; D uncertain. V gave up 7 bases and J gave up 8 bases, with 15 bases separating them. The CDR3 has 13 residues. Per the germline V gene, CDR1 is MNHEY and CDR2 is SMNVEV (reference sequence). Written as DNA, the CDR3 is TGTGCCAGCATACAATACGGTCGGGATGAGCAGTTCTTC. Its protein is CASIQYGRDEQFF.

This rearrangement joins TRBV30 to TRBJ1-1; D unclear. Germline CDR1 and CDR2: GTSNPN and SVGIG (reference sequence). Trimming cost V 5 bases and J 5 bases, with 12 bases left between them. The CDR3 length is 12 residues. CDR3 protein: CAWGTSRTEAFF. CDR3 in DNA: TGTGCCTGGGGTACCTCCAGGACTGAAGCTTTCTTT.